A single sample is the source of the 4 T cell receptor beta chains below, sequenced in a study of shared clonotypes between healthy human individuals. TCRdb's table, derived via immunoSEQ multiplex PCR, lists solely in-frame clones and lacks some. The data show roughly 1,100,000 clones, roughly 70% seen once. The sample comprised memory CD4+ T cells sorted from blood. Indicated subset: CD45RA-negative fraction. These receptors all come from a man aged 18 to 30 in good health.

This chain joins TRBV6-1 and TRBJ2-5; TRBD1 matches 7 bases. CDR1 and CDR2 (germline): MNHNS, SASEGT. The ends lost 10 bases at V and 5 bases at J; junction bases unmatched: 16. This CDR3 has 15 residues. This chain's CDR3 is CATRPPQGTPETQYF. The CDR3 bases are TGTGCCACCCGACCGCCACAGGGGACCCCCGAGACCCAGTACTTC.

The chain has TRBV7-2 and TRBJ2-2; the D call may be TRBD1 or TRBD2 (5 bases each). V lost 5 bases to trimming and J lost 4 bases, with 17 bases between them. This CDR3 comprises 16 residues. Germline assignment: CDR1 SGHTA and CDR2 FQGNSA. The CDR3: CASSPGYSDSTGELFF. The CDR3 DNA reads as TGTGCCAGCAGCCCGGGGTACAGCGACAGCACCGGGGAGCTGTTTTTT.

This sequence joins TRBV6-1 and TRBJ2-7; a weak D match, TRBD1 (5 bases). From germline, CDR1 is MNHNS and CDR2 SASEGT. V shed 7 bases and J shed 0 bases, with 10 bases lying between them. This CDR3 has 13 residues. The CDR3 region is CASTGFYSYEQYF. DNA for the CDR3: TGTGCCAGCACAGGGTTCTACTCCTACGAGCAGTACTTC.

The gene calls are TRBV19 and TRBJ2-5; D not resolved. Germline V gives CDR1 LNHDA, CDR2 SQIVND (reference sequence). The CDR3 is 13 amino acids. Trimming left V 5 bases short and J 4 bases short, with 11 bases between. The CDR3: CASSRRPGETQYF. Here the CDR3 DNA reads TGTGCCAGTAGTCGACGACCCGGAGAGACCCAGTACTTC.